The 14 T cell receptor beta chains below all came from one sample that was sequenced in a study of blood T cell repertoires in COVID-19. Assay used: immunoSEQ multiplex PCR; TCRdb lists only in-frame clones, some missing. The table includes 45,000 to 55,000 clones, about 90% detected once. The source material was peripheral blood. All receptors derive from a human donor in a cohort sampled during active COVID-19.

This chain links TRBV3-1 (or the pseudogene TRBV3-2) with TRBJ1-1; 10 positions agree with TRBD1. Germline-derived CDR1 and CDR2 are LGHDT and YNNKEL (reference sequence). Trimming removed 5 bases from V and 5 bases from J; junction bases left unmatched: 5. The CDR3 totals 14 residues. CDR3 residues: CASSEGQGRTEAFF. The CDR3 nucleotides are TGTGCCAGCAGCGAGGGACAGGGGAGGACTGAAGCTTTCTTT.

The rearrangement joins TRBV6-6 to TRBJ2-7; 7 bases align to TRBD1. The CDR3 has 13 amino acids. The V segment lost 6 bases and the J segment 2 bases; nucleotides outside the gene matches: 4. Germline CDR1 reads MNHNY; CDR2 reads SVGAGI (reference sequence). CDR3 nucleotides: TGTGCCAGCAGGAGGGACAGTCCCTACGAGCAGTACTTC. Protein sequence: CASRRDSPYEQYF.

CDR3 region: CASSLARLYNEQFF. The CDR3, as DNA: TGTGCCAGCAGCTTAGCGCGCCTTTACAATGAGCAGTTCTTC. The chain is built from TRBV7-2 and TRBJ2-1, with D uncertain. From germline, CDR1 is SGHTA and CDR2 FQGNSA. Trimming shortened V by 0 bases and J by 4 bases, and 7 bases separated the two germline ends. The CDR3 is made up of 14 amino acids.

The CDR3, as DNA: TGCGCCAGCAGCTCTCAACCGGGACTAGCTCGCAATGAGCAGTTCTTC. It specifies CASSSQPGLARNEQFF. V and J are TRBV5-1 and TRBJ2-1; 9 bases match TRBD2. CDR1 and CDR2 (germline): SGHRS, YFSETQ. The CDR3 consists of 16 residues. V was clipped by 3 bases and J by 6 bases; unmatched bases: 10. Together with reference TRBV5-1 and TRBJ2-1, the CDR3 gives the full variable domain: KAGVTQTPRYLIKTRGQQVTLSCSPISGHRSVSWYQQTPGQGLQFLFEYFSETQRNKGNFPGRFSGRQFSNSRSEMNVSTLELGDSALYLCASSSQPGLARNEQFFGPGTRLTVL.

The genes are TRBV11-2 and TRBJ2-3; 11 nucleotides match TRBD2. V lost 5 bases to trimming and J lost 0 bases; unmatched junction nucleotides: 4. CDR1 is SGHAT, CDR2 FQNNGV, per germline. This CDR3 has 16 amino acids. CDR3: CASSLTSGTSTDTQYF. As DNA, the CDR3 is TGTGCCAGCAGCCTGACTAGCGGGACAAGCACAGATACGCAGTATTTT.

This chain links TRBV11-2 with TRBJ2-2; 8 bases map to TRBD1. This CDR3 contains 14 residues. The V gene end was trimmed by 1 base and the J gene end by 8 bases; junction bases not matched to a gene: 3. Germline V gene data show CDR1 as SGHAT and CDR2 as FQNNGV. DNA for the CDR3: TGTGCCAGCAGCTTAGCAGGGGGCGCGGGGGAGCTGTTTTTT. Protein sequence: CASSLAGGAGELFF.

The CDR3 protein is CARTPQGATYEQYF. DNA for the CDR3: TGTGCCAGGACCCCCCAAGGGGCCACCTACGAGCAGTACTTC. This rearrangement joins TRBV27 to TRBJ2-7, with D possibly matching TRBD1 (5 bases). Germline CDR1 is MNHEY and CDR2 is SMNVEV (reference sequence). V was trimmed by 9 bases and J by 2 bases, leaving 17 bases between them. The CDR3 totals 14 residues.

A single count supports this clone. This chain connects TRBV18 to TRBJ2-2; 7 bases match TRBD1. Germline lookup yields CDR1 KGHSH and CDR2 LQKENI. J gave up 4 bases and V 8 bases, and 4 bases lay outside the gene matches. The CDR3 extends over 13 amino acids. CDR3 sequence: CASLGTATGELFF. DNA for the CDR3: TGTGCCAGCCTTGGGACAGCCACCGGGGAGCTGTTTTTT.

This chain links TRBV10-3 with TRBJ2-7; D perhaps matches TRBD1 (6 bases). The CDR3 extends over 13 amino acids. Germline V CDR1 and CDR2: ENHRY, SYGVKD. Trimming stripped 2 bases from V and 2 bases from J, with 7 bases between. The CDR3 sequence is CAISENRAYEQYF. The CDR3 DNA sequence: TGTGCCATCAGTGAGAACAGGGCCTACGAGCAGTACTTC.

The count of this clone is one. The chain carries TRBV7-2 and TRBJ2-1, with 10 bases that match TRBD2. Germline V gene sequence: CDR1 SGHTA, CDR2 FQGNSA. The CDR3 length is 15 residues. The ends lost 1 base at V and 12 bases at J; junction bases unmatched: 9. CDR3 coding DNA: TGTGCCAGCAGCTTAGATCTGGCTAGCGGGAGCGGGCAGTTCTTC. It specifies CASSLDLASGSGQFF.

J is TRBJ2-2 and V is TRBV5-1; D possibly corresponds to TRBD2 (6 bases). V gave up 4 bases and J gave up 2 bases, with 12 bases separating them. Per germline, CDR1 SGHRS and CDR2 YFSETQ. The CDR3 loop spans 15 amino acids. Here the CDR3 reads CASSAWDFNTGELFF. The CDR3 DNA reads as TGCGCCAGCAGCGCATGGGACTTCAACACCGGGGAGCTGTTTTTT.

The chain employs TRBV11-3 and TRBJ2-2, with 10 bases fitting TRBD2. The junction had 4 bases not matched to a gene; V was cut back by 9 bases and J by 6 bases. Germline CDR1 SGHNT, CDR2 YENEEA. The CDR3 extends over 13 amino acids. The CDR3 loop is CASSGRLAGELFF. The DNA for the CDR3 is TGTGCCAGTAGCGGGAGGTTGGCCGGGGAGCTGTTTTTT.

The CDR3 coding sequence is TGTGCCATCTTGGGACAGGGGAACTATGGCTACACCTTC. Translation: CAILGQGNYGYTF. The gene calls are TRBV2 and TRBJ1-2, with TRBD1 identical over 10 bases. The CDR3 is 13 residues long. Per the germline V gene, CDR1 is SNHLY and CDR2 is FYNNEI. V shed 10 bases and J 2 bases; nucleotides not matched to a gene: 4.

The chain is built from TRBV3-1 (or the pseudogene TRBV3-2) and TRBJ1-1; TRBD1 matches at 8 bases. V shed 6 bases and J 4 bases; nucleotides not matched to a gene: 10. The length of the CDR3 is 15 residues. Germline V gene data show CDR1 as LGHDT and CDR2 as YNNKEL (reference sequence). The CDR3 coding sequence is TGTGCCAGCAGACCGACGACAGGGGCGGTCACTGAAGCTTTCTTT. Its translation: CASRPTTGAVTEAFF.